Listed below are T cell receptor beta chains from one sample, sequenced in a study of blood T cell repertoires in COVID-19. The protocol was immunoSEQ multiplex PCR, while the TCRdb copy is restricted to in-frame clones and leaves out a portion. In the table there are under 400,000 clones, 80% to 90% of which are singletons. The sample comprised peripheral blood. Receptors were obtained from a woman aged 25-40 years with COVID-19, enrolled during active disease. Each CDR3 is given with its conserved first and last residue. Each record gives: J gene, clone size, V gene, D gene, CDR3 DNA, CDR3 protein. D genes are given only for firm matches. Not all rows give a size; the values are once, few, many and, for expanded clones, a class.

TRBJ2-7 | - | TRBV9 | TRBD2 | TGTGCCAGCAGTCTAGCGGGAGGTTGGTACGAGCAGTACTTC | CASSLAGGWYEQYF
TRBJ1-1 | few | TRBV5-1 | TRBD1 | TGCGCCAGCAGCTCAGGACAGGGGCTAACTGAAGCTTTCTTT | CASSSGQGLTEAFF
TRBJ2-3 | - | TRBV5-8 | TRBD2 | TGTGCCAGCAGCTTGGCCCTACTAGCGGGCCGGATCACAGATACGCAGTATTTT | CASSLALLAGRITDTQYF
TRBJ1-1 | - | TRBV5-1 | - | TGCGCCAGCAGCCGCCGCCGGGGGGCGGGTTCTGAAGCTTTCTTT | CASSRRRGAGSEAFF
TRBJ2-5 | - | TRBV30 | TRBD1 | TGTGCCTGGAGAGTGGACAGGGACCAAGAGACCCAGTACTTC | CAWRVDRDQETQYF
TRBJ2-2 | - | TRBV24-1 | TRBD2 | TGTGCCACCAGTGATCCTGGACTAGCGGGAGTTCACACCGGGGAGCTGTTTTTT | CATSDPGLAGVHTGELFF
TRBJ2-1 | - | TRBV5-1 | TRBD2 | TGCGCCAGCAGCAAAGGACTAGTATGGAATGAGCAGTTCTTC | CASSKGLVWNEQFF
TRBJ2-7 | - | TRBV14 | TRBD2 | TGTGCCAGCAGCCGCGCTAGCGGGAGCTCCTACGAGCAGTACTTC | CASSRASGSSYEQYF
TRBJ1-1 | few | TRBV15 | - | TGTGCCACCAGCAGAGATTTGACAGAGAACACTGAAGCTTTCTTT | CATSRDLTENTEAFF
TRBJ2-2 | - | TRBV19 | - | TGTGCCAGTAGTGAGGGAAGGAACACCGGGGAGCTGTTTTTT | CASSEGRNTGELFF
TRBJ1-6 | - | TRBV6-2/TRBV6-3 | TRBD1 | TGTGCCAGCAGTCGTCCCGGGACAGCCGGAAATTCACCCCTCCACTTT | CASSRPGTAGNSPLHF
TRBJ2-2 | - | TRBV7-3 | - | TGTGCCAGCAGCTTAAGCGGCAGCCAAACCGGGGAGCTGTTTTTT | CASSLSGSQTGELFF
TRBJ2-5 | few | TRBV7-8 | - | TGTGCCAGCAGCTGGACAACAGGGATGAGGGAGACCCAGTACTTC | CASSWTTGMRETQYF
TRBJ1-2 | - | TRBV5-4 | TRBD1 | TGTGCCAGCAGCCTTACCGGGACAGCCAACTATGGCTACACCTTC | CASSLTGTANYGYTF
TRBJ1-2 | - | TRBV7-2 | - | TGTGCCAGCAGCTTAGACAGGGATGGAGGCTACACCTTC | CASSLDRDGGYTF
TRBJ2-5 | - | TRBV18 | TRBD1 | TGTGCCAGCTCACCGGTGGACTGGGGGACAGGAGAGACCCAGTACTTC | CASSPVDWGTGETQYF
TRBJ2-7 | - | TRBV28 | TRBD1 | TGTGCCAGCAGGACCGGGACAGGGATCACCTACGAGCAGTACTTC | CASRTGTGITYEQYF
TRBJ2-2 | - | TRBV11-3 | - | TGTGCCAGCAGCTTAGAGAGATACACCGGGGAGCTGTTTTTT | CASSLERYTGELFF
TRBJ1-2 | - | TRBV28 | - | TGTGCCAGCAGTTTAGTCGGTTATGGCTACACCTTC | CASSLVGYGYTF
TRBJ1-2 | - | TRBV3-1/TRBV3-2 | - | TGTGCCAGCAGCCAAGAGGGAGTTTTAAGTGGCTACACCTTC | CASSQEGVLSGYTF
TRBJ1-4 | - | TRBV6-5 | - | TGTGCCAGTCGGGAGGGAGCTAATGAAAAACTGTTTTTT | CASREGANEKLFF
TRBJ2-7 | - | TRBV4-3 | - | TGCGCCAGCAGCCAAGCCCAGACAGGAGCCTACGAGCAGTACTTC | CASSQAQTGAYEQYF
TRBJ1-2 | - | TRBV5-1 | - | TGCGCCAGCAGCTTCAAAACGGGGGATAGCGGCTACACCTTC | CASSFKTGDSGYTF
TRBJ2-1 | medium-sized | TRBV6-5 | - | TGTGCCAGCAGTCTCGGACACTTCAATGAGCAGTTCTTC | CASSLGHFNEQFF
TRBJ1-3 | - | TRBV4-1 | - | TGCGCCAGCAGCCACCTACCGACAGACTCTGGAAACACCATATATTTT | CASSHLPTDSGNTIYF
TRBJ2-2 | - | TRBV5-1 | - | TGCGCCAGCAGCTTAGCGGCGAACACCGGGGAGCTGTTTTTT | CASSLAANTGELFF
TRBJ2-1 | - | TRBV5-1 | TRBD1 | TGCGCCAGCAGCTTGGCCGGGACAGGGGGTATCGATGAGCAGTTCTTC | CASSLAGTGGIDEQFF
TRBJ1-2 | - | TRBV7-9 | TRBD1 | TGTGCCAGCAGCCCCTCCCCGGACAGGGGTGGTGGCTACACCTTC | CASSPSPDRGGGYTF
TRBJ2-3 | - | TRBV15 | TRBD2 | TGTGCCACCAGCAAAGGACTAGCGACAGATACGCAGTATTTT | CATSKGLATDTQYF
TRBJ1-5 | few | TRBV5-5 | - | TGTGCCAGCAGCTTGGCAGGAAGCAATCAGCCCCAGCATTTT | CASSLAGSNQPQHF
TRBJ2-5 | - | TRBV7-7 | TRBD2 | TGTGCTAGCAGCTCCGTTCTAGCGGGAGTGATCGAGACCCAGTACTTC | CASSSVLAGVIETQYF
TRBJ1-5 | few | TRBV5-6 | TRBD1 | TGTGCCAGCAGCCAGGGGCCGACAGGGCATCAGCCCCAGCATTTT | CASSQGPTGHQPQHF
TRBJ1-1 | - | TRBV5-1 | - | TGCGCCAGCAGCTTGGTCCCCACAGGGCTTCTGAACACTGAAGCTTTCTTT | CASSLVPTGLLNTEAFF
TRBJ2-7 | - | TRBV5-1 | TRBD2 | TGCGCCAGCAGCTTGGTAGGCTTGGGCGGGAGGGTCCACGAGCAGTACTTC | CASSLVGLGGRVHEQYF
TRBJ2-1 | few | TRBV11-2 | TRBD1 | TGTGCCATCAACACCGGGACAGCATACAATGAGCAGTTCTTC | CAINTGTAYNEQFF
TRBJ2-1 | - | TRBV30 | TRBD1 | TGTGCCTGGGGACACAGGGGGACTTACAATGAGCAGTTCTTC | CAWGHRGTYNEQFF
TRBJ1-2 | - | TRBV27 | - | TGTGCCAGCAGGGCCCCTGGTGGAGGGGACTATGGCTACACCTTC | CASRAPGGGDYGYTF
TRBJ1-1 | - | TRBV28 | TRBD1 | TGTGCCAGCAGTCCCCGGACAGGGGGCAATACTGAAGCTTTCTTT | CASSPRTGGNTEAFF
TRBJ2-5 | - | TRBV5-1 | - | TGCGCCAGCATAGCGTTAGAGACCCAGTACTTC | CASIALETQYF
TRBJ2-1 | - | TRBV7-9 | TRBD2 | TGTGCCAGCAGCTCTCCCTCTATTTCGCTAGCGGGAAACAATGAGCAGTTCTTC | CASSSPSISLAGNNEQFF
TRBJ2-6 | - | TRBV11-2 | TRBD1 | TGTGCCAGCAGCTTTCCGAAACAGGGGGGTAACTCTGGGGCCAACGTCCTGACTTTC | CASSFPKQGGNSGANVLTF
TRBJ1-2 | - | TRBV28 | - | TGTGCCAGCAGGACCGGAGGTGGTAGAGGCTACACCTTC | CASRTGGGRGYTF
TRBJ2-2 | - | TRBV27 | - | TGTGCCAGCAGTTTAGTTAGGGGCCCCACCGGGGAGCTGTTTTTT | CASSLVRGPTGELFF
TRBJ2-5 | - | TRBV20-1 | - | TGCAGTGCACCCCTAGCGGAGACCCAGTACTTC | CSAPLAETQYF
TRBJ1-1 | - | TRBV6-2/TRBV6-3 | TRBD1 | TGTGCCAGCAGTTACATGGAGGGACAGGGACAGGGTGAAGCTTTCTTT | CASSYMEGQGQGEAFF
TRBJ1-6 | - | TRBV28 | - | TGTGCCAGCAGCTCTTCCCGATGGGCTTCACCCCTCCACTTT | CASSSSRWASPLHF
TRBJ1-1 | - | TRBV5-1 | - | TGCGCCAGCAGCCTCCTGGGGGAGGGAACTGAAGCTTTCTTT | CASSLLGEGTEAFF
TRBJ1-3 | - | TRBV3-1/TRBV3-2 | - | TGTGCCAGCAGCCAAGATTCTGGGGCCGGAAACACCATATATTTT | CASSQDSGAGNTIYF
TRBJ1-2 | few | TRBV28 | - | TGTGCCAGCAGCGACAGGATGGACTATGGCTACACCTTC | CASSDRMDYGYTF